What follows are 9 T cell receptor beta chains derived from one specimen sequenced in a study of human T cells and chemical hapten exposure. Each CDR3 protein is one row after TCRdb ran MiXCR on the RACE reads. Here the sample spans under 450,000 distinct CDR3 sequences, around 6% being singletons. Time point meaning: patch test 2, 6 weeks after DPC sensitization. Treatment denoted: therapeutic diphenylcyclopropenone sensitization with weekly scalp DPC. Sequenced here: whole blood, sampled in connection with sensitization to the hapten diphenylcyclopropenone (DPC). All receptors come from a woman aged 18-29 years with alopecia areata. Some clones in this sample may be carry-over from other donors' samples.

This clonotype appeared a few times. The chain links TRBV28 to TRBJ2-1; TRBD1 matches at 7 bases. V was clipped by 6 bases and J by 7 bases; unmatched bases: 12. This CDR3 spans 15 amino acids. Looked up from germline, CDR1 is MDHEN and CDR2 is SYDVKM. The CDR3: CASSRDSDFLNEQFF. Written as DNA, the CDR3 is TGTGCCAGCAGCCGGGACAGCGATTTTCTGAATGAGCAGTTCTTC.

The gene calls are TRBV4-3 and TRBJ2-4; 9 positions match TRBD2. Germline CDR1 LGHNA, CDR2 YSLEER. The J segment lost 7 bases and the V segment lost 1 base, leaving 11 bases of the junction unmatched. The CDR3 consists of 17 residues. CDR3 nucleotide sequence: TGCGCCAGCAGCCAAGTTCGTCTAGCGGGGCCGGAGAACATTCAGTACTTC. Encoded protein: CASSQVRLAGPENIQYF.

This clonotype was seen ten or more times. The rearrangement joins TRBV12-3 or TRBV12-4 to TRBJ1-2, with a possible D match to TRBD1 (6 bases). The CDR3 loop spans 13 amino acids. Deletions cut 5 bases from V and 4 bases from J, with 11 bases between. The CDR3, as DNA: TGTGCCAGCAGTGCAGGGGTTTCCTATGGCTACACCTTC. As protein: CASSAGVSYGYTF.

Only a few counts were recorded for this clonotype. This chain joins TRBV28 and TRBJ2-7; D uncertain. The germline gives CDR1 MDHEN, CDR2 SYDVKM. This CDR3 contains 12 residues. Trimming stripped 8 bases from V and 0 bases from J, with 8 bases between. The DNA of the CDR3 is TGTGCCAGCGGCGCTAGCTCCTACGAGCAGTACTTC. Protein sequence: CASGASSYEQYF.

This clonotype was picked up many times. The gene calls are TRBV6-1 and TRBJ1-2, with TRBD1 matching 7 bases. From germline, CDR1 is MNHNS and CDR2 SASEGT. V lost 0 bases to trimming and J lost 5 bases; unmatched junction nucleotides: 9. The CDR3 consists of 16 residues. The DNA of the CDR3 is TGTGCCAGCAGTGAAGCGGGGGACAGTAAGAGTTATGGCTACACCTTC. Amino acid sequence: CASSEAGDSKSYGYTF.

CDR3 in amino acids: CASSQQWTGGSGANVLTF. DNA for the CDR3: TGCGCCAGCAGCCAACAGTGGACAGGGGGCTCTGGGGCCAACGTCCTGACTTTC. The rearrangement uses TRBV4-3 and TRBJ2-6, with 10 bases fitting TRBD1. CDR3 size: 18 residues. V was clipped by 2 bases and J by 0 bases; unmatched bases: 4. Germline CDR1 and CDR2: LGHNA and YSLEER.

This clonotype was picked up many times. The CDR3 here is CASSLLDSNSPLHF. CDR3 nucleotides: TGTGCCAGCAGCTTACTGGACAGCAATTCACCCCTCCACTTT. V and J are TRBV7-3 and TRBJ1-6; weak D call: TRBD1 (6 bases). There are 14 residues in the CDR3. With 2 bases removed from V and 7 bases from J, the gap between germline ends came to 9 bases. CDR1 is SGHTA, CDR2 FQGTGA, per germline.

This clonotype was detected many times. The DNA for the CDR3 is TGTGCCAGCAGTTATGGACAGAATGGCTACACCTTC. Translated: CASSYGQNGYTF. This chain links TRBV6-2 or TRBV6-3 with TRBJ1-2, with a tentative D call TRBD1 (6 bases). V lost 3 bases and J 6 bases, leaving 8 bases between the germline ends. This CDR3 is built from 12 residues. Germline-derived CDR1 and CDR2 are MNHEY and SVGEGT.

This clonotype has a count of ten or more. The V gene is TRBV20-1, the J gene TRBJ2-1; a possible D gene is TRBD2 (6 bases). The CDR3 runs to 14 residues. V was cut by 2 bases and J by 6 bases, with 14 bases left in between. Germline lookup yields CDR1 DFQATT and CDR2 SNEGSKA (reference sequence). In DNA, the CDR3 is TGCAGTGCTAGAAGGGCTAGCGAGGTCAATGAGCAGTTCTTC. Encoded protein: CSARRASEVNEQFF.